The 27 T cell receptor beta chains presented below share a single source sample, sequenced in a study of shared clonotypes between healthy human individuals. The repertoire was sequenced with immunoSEQ multiplex PCR; TCRdb's copy has only in-frame clones and lacks some. The sample holds about 2.4 million clones, 80% to 95% seen once. Sequenced sample: naive CD4+ T cells from PBMCs. Specified subset: CD45RA+ positively selected. All receptors derive from a man aged 18 to 30 in good health. Some clones in this sample may be carry-over from other donors' samples.

This chain links TRBV4-1 with TRBJ1-1; weak D call: TRBD1 (6 bases). Trimming removed 3 bases at V and 5 bases at J, with 28 bases between. Germline V lookup: CDR1 MGHRA, CDR2 YSYEKL. The CDR3 runs 19 residues. The CDR3: CASSHFGRTVQKGETEAFF. In DNA, the CDR3 is TGCGCCAGCAGCCATTTCGGTAGGACAGTACAGAAAGGGGAAACTGAAGCTTTCTTT.

The chain uses TRBV18 and TRBJ2-2; D possibly corresponds to TRBD2 (6 bases). CDR1 KGHSH and CDR2 LQKENI come from the germline V gene. V lost 0 bases to trimming and J lost 2 bases, with 10 bases between them. The CDR3 is made up of 16 amino acids. The CDR3 nucleotides are TGTGCCAGCTCACCACCTTTGGGGACTAACACCGGGGAGCTGTTTTTT. Its translation is CASSPPLGTNTGELFF.

This clone was counted between two and nine times. This same CDR3 is encoded by further DNA sequences in the sample. The chain carries TRBV2 and TRBJ2-6; D unclear. Trimming removed 6 bases from V and 1 base from J, with 4 bases in between. Germline V CDR1 and CDR2: SNHLY, FYNNEI. There are 13 residues in the CDR3. The CDR3, as DNA: TGTGCCAGCAGCCTTTCTGGGGCCAACGTCCTGACTTTC. Amino acid sequence: CASSLSGANVLTF.

The chain uses TRBV28 and TRBJ2-7, with 7 bases matching TRBD1. Per the germline V gene, CDR1 is MDHEN and CDR2 is SYDVKM. This CDR3 has 16 amino acids. V shed 3 bases, J shed 5 bases, and the junction held 13 bases outside the gene matches. CDR3 in amino acids: CASSFITGARENEQYF. In DNA, the CDR3 is TGTGCCAGCAGTTTTATTACAGGGGCGAGAGAAAACGAGCAGTACTTC.

This chain uses TRBV9 with TRBJ2-2; 7 bases agree with TRBD1. V was clipped by 7 bases and J by 1 base; unmatched bases: 7. From germline, CDR1 is SGDLS and CDR2 YYNGEE. The CDR3 is 15 residues long. The CDR3 nucleotides read TGTGCCAGCGCCTGGGGGACAGTGAACACCGGGGAGCTGTTTTTT. Translation: CASAWGTVNTGELFF.

Notes on this clone: The same CDR3 arises from other DNA sequences in this sample as well. The V and J genes are TRBV5-1 and TRBJ1-2; 10 bases are shared with TRBD1. CDR1 and CDR2 (germline): SGHRS, YFSETQ. V trimming: 2 bases; J trimming: 7 bases; junction bases outside the gene matches: 11. The CDR3 is 16 residues long. The CDR3 nucleotides read TGCGCCAGCAGCTTAGATCGGGACAGGGGACTCCGTGGCTACACCTTC. As protein: CASSLDRDRGLRGYTF.

This clone was seen just once. The J gene is TRBJ2-1, the V gene TRBV5-1, with 10 bases identical to TRBD2. The CDR3 runs 14 residues. V lost 6 bases to trimming and J lost 13 bases; unmatched junction nucleotides: 13. Germline CDR1 is SGHRS and CDR2 is YFSETQ. In DNA form, the CDR3 reads TGCGCCAGCACCTGGAGCCAGCGGGAGGGCCATCAGTTCTTC. The encoded protein is CASTWSQREGHQFF.

V is TRBV7-6 and J is TRBJ2-5, with D unclear. CDR1 and CDR2 (germline): SGHVS, FNYEAQ. V was shortened by 4 bases and J by 4 bases, with 4 bases between the two germline ends. The CDR3 loop spans 11 amino acids. CDR3 sequence: CASSSVETQYF. DNA of the CDR3: TGTGCCAGCAGCTCGGTAGAGACCCAGTACTTC.

The chain has TRBV27 and TRBJ2-7; D not resolved. V lost 5 bases and J 2 bases, leaving 13 bases between the germline ends. This CDR3 region has 14 residues. Per germline, CDR1 MNHEY and CDR2 SMNVEV (reference sequence). The CDR3 here is CASSLQETPYEQYF. CDR3 bases: TGTGCCAGCAGTCTTCAGGAGACTCCCTACGAGCAGTACTTC.

This sequence joins TRBV5-5 and TRBJ2-3, with 9 bases fitting TRBD1. The germline V gene encodes CDR1 SGHKS and CDR2 YYEKEE (reference sequence). This CDR3 has 16 amino acids. V was clipped by 3 bases and J by 6 bases; unmatched bases: 11. CDR3 region: CASSSALQGALDTQYF. The CDR3 DNA reads TGTGCCAGCAGCTCGGCCCTACAGGGGGCTCTGGATACGCAGTATTTT.

The rearrangement links TRBV7-8 to TRBJ1-1; D possibly corresponds to TRBD1 (6 bases). Trimming left V 6 bases short and J 5 bases short, with 16 bases between. The length of the CDR3 is 14 residues. Germline lookup yields CDR1 SGHVS and CDR2 FQNEAQ. The CDR3 is CASSFKTGETEAFF. DNA of the CDR3: TGTGCCAGCAGTTTCAAGACAGGAGAGACTGAAGCTTTCTTT.

The chain employs TRBV28 and TRBJ2-5; 13 bases match TRBD2. The trim removed 5 bases at V and 5 bases at J, leaving 5 bases unmatched. Looked up from germline, CDR1 is MDHEN and CDR2 is SYDVKM. This CDR3 comprises 15 residues. As DNA, the CDR3 is TGTGCCAGCAGTGGGGGACTAGCGGGAACGGAGACCCAGTACTTC. It translates to CASSGGLAGTETQYF.

The genes are TRBV7-9 and TRBJ2-5; D not certain. The end of the DNA is better explained by TRBJ2-7, so the J call may be wrong. The V gene's germline CDR1 is SEHNR and CDR2 FQNEAQ (reference sequence). The CDR3 is 16 amino acids. Here the CDR3 reads CASSLASFPSSYEQYF. The DNA for the CDR3 is TGTGCCAGCAGCTTAGCGTCCTTTCCGAGCTCCTACGAGCAGTACTTC.

The chain uses TRBV7-2 and TRBJ2-7; D may be TRBD1 or TRBD2 (5 bases each). V was clipped by 5 bases and J by 3 bases, with 17 bases between them. CDR1 SGHTA and CDR2 FQGNSA come from the germline V gene. This CDR3 is built from 15 residues. The CDR3 loop is CASSPRGGQLYEQYF. CDR3 DNA sequence: TGTGCCAGCAGCCCGAGGGGCGGTCAACTCTACGAGCAGTACTTC.

The chain couples TRBV5-6 to TRBJ2-3; D might be TRBD1 or TRBD2, each matching 5 bases. From germline, CDR1 is SGHDT and CDR2 YYEEEE. V was clipped by 1 base and J by 3 bases, with 15 bases between them. The CDR3 extends over 16 amino acids. The chain's CDR3 is CASSLSAEWGTDTQYF. The DNA for the CDR3 is TGTGCCAGCAGCTTGTCGGCCGAATGGGGGACAGATACGCAGTATTTT.

The chain couples TRBV7-2 to TRBJ2-5; no definite D call. Trimming took off 5 bases at V and 0 bases at J, with 7 bases between the two ends. CDR3 size: 13 residues. From germline, CDR1 is SGHTA and CDR2 FQGNSA. The CDR3 DNA reads as TGTGCCAGCAGCCCCCCCAACCAAGAGACCCAGTACTTC. It translates to CASSPPNQETQYF. Together with reference TRBV7-2 and TRBJ2-5, the CDR3 gives the full variable domain: GAGVSQSPSNKVTEKGKDVELRCDPISGHTALYWYRQSLGQGLEFLIYFQGNSAPDKSGLPSDRFSAERTGGSVSTLTIQRTQQEDSAVYLCASSPPNQETQYFGPGTRLLVL.

This chain uses TRBV5-1 with TRBJ2-2; 9 nucleotides line up with TRBD2. Per germline, CDR1 SGHRS and CDR2 YFSETQ. V lost 4 bases, J lost 2 bases, and 3 bases stayed unmatched. This CDR3 contains 15 residues. Here the CDR3 reads CASSRGLANTGELFF. The CDR3 nucleotides read TGCGCCAGCAGCCGGGGACTAGCCAACACCGGGGAGCTGTTTTTT.

J is TRBJ2-3 and V is TRBV7-3; 13 nucleotides line up with TRBD2. CDR1 is SGHTA and CDR2 is FQGTGA in the germline V gene. Germline trimming cut 3 bases from V and 1 base from J; bases unmatched to any gene: 1. The CDR3 spans 16 residues. The CDR3: CASSFGLAGGTDTQYF. Here the CDR3 DNA reads TGTGCCAGCAGCTTCGGACTAGCGGGGGGCACAGATACGCAGTATTTT. Based on the CDR3 plus reference TRBV7-3 and TRBJ2-3, the full variable domain is GAGVSQTPSNKVTEKGKYVELRCDPISGHTALYWYRQSLGQGPEFLIYFQGTGAADDSGLPNDRFFAVRPEGSVSTLKIQRTERGDSAVYLCASSFGLAGGTDTQYFGPGTRLTVL.

The chain links TRBV9 to TRBJ1-2, with D possibly TRBD1 on 5 matching bases. This CDR3 is built from 14 residues. V was clipped by 2 bases and J by 5 bases, with 13 bases between them. Germline loops: CDR1 SGDLS, CDR2 YYNGEE. The CDR3, as DNA: TGTGCCAGCAGCGTTGGGGGGGAGCGGTATGGCTACACCTTC. It encodes CASSVGGERYGYTF. Full variable domain (rest looked up from reference TRBV9 and TRBJ1-2): DSGVTQTPKHLITATGQRVTLRCSPRSGDLSVYWYQQSLDQGLQFLIQYYNGEERAKGNILERFSAQQFPDLHSELNLSSLELGDSALYFCASSVGGERYGYTFGSGTRLTVV.

V is TRBV6-1 and J is TRBJ1-2; D is ambiguous. Trimming left V 6 bases short and J 3 bases short, with 8 bases between. The CDR3 is made up of 12 amino acids. Germline CDR1 MNHNS, CDR2 SASEGT. The CDR3 here is CASRPIDYGYTF. The CDR3 DNA is TGTGCCAGCAGACCTATTGACTATGGCTACACCTTC.

About this clone: The same CDR3 also results from other DNA sequences found in this sample. The rearrangement links TRBV7-2 to TRBJ1-5; no firm D call. The V end lost 1 base, the J end lost 5 bases, and 6 bases lay between the germline ends. This CDR3 spans 13 amino acids. Looked up from germline, CDR1 is SGHTA and CDR2 is FQGNSA. Written as DNA, the CDR3 is TGTGCCAGCAGCTTAGGACGGGATCAGCCCCAGCATTTT. It codes for CASSLGRDQPQHF.

This chain connects TRBV7-2 to TRBJ2-5, with 11 bases aligning to TRBD2. CDR1 and CDR2 (germline): SGHTA, FQGNSA. This CDR3 contains 16 residues. V trimming: 5 bases; J trimming: 0 bases; junction bases outside the gene matches: 5. The CDR3 spells CASSKGLAGHQETQYF. The DNA for the CDR3 is TGTGCCAGCAGCAAAGGACTAGCGGGCCACCAAGAGACCCAGTACTTC.

This clone was seen only once. Different DNA sequences within this sample yield the same CDR3. The rearrangement uses TRBV18 and TRBJ2-3; 9 bases are shared with TRBD2. The CDR3 consists of 16 residues. Unmatched junction bases numbered 3, after V lost 2 bases and J lost 0 bases. Germline CDR1 is KGHSH and CDR2 is LQKENI. The CDR3: CASSPMTSGSTDTQYF. The DNA of the CDR3 is TGTGCCAGCTCACCAATGACTAGCGGTAGCACAGATACGCAGTATTTT.

This sequence joins TRBV5-4 and TRBJ2-2; D is undetermined. The CDR3 loop spans 17 amino acids. Germline values: CDR1 SGHNT, CDR2 YYREEE (reference sequence). Trimming cost V 0 bases and J 0 bases, with 12 bases left between them. CDR3 region: CASSLAGRLANTGELFF. For the CDR3, the DNA is TGTGCCAGCAGCTTGGCAGGTCGCCTGGCGAACACCGGGGAGCTGTTTTTT.

The chain couples TRBV27 to TRBJ1-4; TRBD1 might be the D (5 bases). Trimming pared 3 bases from V and 4 bases from J, leaving 9 bases between. The CDR3 contains 14 residues. CDR1 is MNHEY, CDR2 SMNVEV, per germline (reference sequence). The CDR3 protein is CASSFRDDNEKLFF. CDR3 coding DNA: TGTGCCAGCAGTTTTAGGGACGATAATGAAAAACTGTTTTTT. The full variable domain, in which reference TRBV27 and TRBJ1-4 provide the parts outside the CDR3, is EAQVTQNPRYLITVTGKKLTVTCSQNMNHEYMSWYRQDPGLGLRQIYYSMNVEVTDKGDVPEGYKVSRKEKRNFPLILESPSPNQTSLYFCASSFRDDNEKLFFGSGTQLSVL.

Note on this clone: This CDR3 is also generated by other DNA sequences in the sample. V and J are TRBV7-3 and TRBJ1-1; D is unresolved. This CDR3 contains 14 residues. The germline CDR1 and CDR2 sequences are SGHTA and FQGTGA. The V end was cut by 3 bases, the J end by 1 base, with 9 bases between. CDR3 nucleotides: TGTGCCAGCAGCTTGACGTCGGGGAACACTGAAGCTTTCTTT. This sequence encodes CASSLTSGNTEAFF.

The chain recombines TRBV5-1 with TRBJ2-7; possible D gene TRBD1, 6 bases. CDR3 length: 14 residues. V was shortened by 3 bases and J by 6 bases, with 16 bases between the two germline ends. Germline values: CDR1 SGHRS, CDR2 YFSETQ. The CDR3 DNA follows: TGCGCCAGCAGCTGGGGACAACCACCCGGCGAGCAGTACTTC. Translated: CASSWGQPPGEQYF.